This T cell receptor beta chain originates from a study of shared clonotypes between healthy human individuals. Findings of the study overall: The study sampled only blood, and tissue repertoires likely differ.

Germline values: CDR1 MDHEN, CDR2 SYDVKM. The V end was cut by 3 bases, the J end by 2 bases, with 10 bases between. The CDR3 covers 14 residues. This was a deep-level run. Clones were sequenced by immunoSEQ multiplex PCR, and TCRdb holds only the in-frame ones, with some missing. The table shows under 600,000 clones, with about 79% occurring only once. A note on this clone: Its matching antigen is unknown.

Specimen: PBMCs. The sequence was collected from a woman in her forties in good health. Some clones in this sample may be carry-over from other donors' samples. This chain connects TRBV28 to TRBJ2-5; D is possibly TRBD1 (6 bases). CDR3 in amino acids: CASSLIDRQETQYF. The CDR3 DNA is TGTGCCAGCAGTTTGATTGACAGGCAAGAGACCCAGTACTTC. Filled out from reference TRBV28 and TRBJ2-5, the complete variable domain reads DVKVTQSSRYLVKRTGEKVFLECVQDMDHENMFWYRQDPGLGLRLIYFSYDVKMKEKGDIPEGYSVSREKKERFSLILESASTNQTSMYLCASSLIDRQETQYFGPGTRLLVL.